The 13 T cell receptor beta chains in this list originate from one sample, sequenced in a study of response to subunit inactivated influenza vaccine. Using its own MiXCR run on the RT-PCR reads, TCRdb lists one record per CDR3 protein. The sample records a few hundred thousand distinct CDR3 sequences, 14% being singletons. The sequencing used PBMCs from blood, collected roughly 13 days after vaccination. These receptors all come from a man between 50 and 59 years old who received an inactivated influenza vaccine.

This clonotype was seen at least ten times. This chain links TRBV20-1 with TRBJ2-7, with TRBD2 matching 12 bases. Per germline, CDR1 DFQATT and CDR2 SNEGSKA (reference sequence). The CDR3 covers 14 residues. J gave up 6 bases and V 6 bases, and 9 bases lay outside the gene matches. CDR3 DNA sequence: TGCAGTGCGGCTAGCGGGAGGGCGGGAGGCGAGCAGTACTTC. Its translation: CSAASGRAGGEQYF.

This sequence joins TRBV27 and TRBJ2-7; 9 bases map to TRBD1. The CDR3 sequence is 14 residues long. Germline loops: CDR1 MNHEY, CDR2 SMNVEV (reference sequence). V dropped 6 bases and J dropped 6; count of bases not matched to a gene: 9. The CDR3 sequence is CASRVTGGETEQYF. DNA for the CDR3: TGTGCCAGCAGGGTTACAGGGGGCGAAACCGAGCAGTACTTC.

The chain is built from TRBV7-6 and TRBJ2-5, with D perhaps TRBD1 (6 bases). The CDR3 loop spans 15 amino acids. Trimming left V 5 bases short and J 5 bases short, with 18 bases between. CDR1 is SGHVS, CDR2 FNYEAQ, per germline. CDR3 sequence: CASSPTGIGSETQYF. In DNA, the CDR3 is TGTGCCAGCAGCCCGACAGGTATCGGATCCGAGACCCAGTACTTC.

The chain combines TRBV11-2 with TRBJ1-2; D perhaps matches TRBD1 (6 bases). CDR1 is SGHAT, CDR2 FQNNGV, per germline. This CDR3 contains 14 residues. Trimming removed 4 bases at V and 4 bases at J, with 13 bases between. The CDR3 DNA is TGTGCCAGCAGCTCGCCGGGACATAGCTATGGCTACACCTTC. Translation gives CASSSPGHSYGYTF.

The V call is TRBV20-1, the J call TRBJ2-5; D remains ambiguous. This CDR3 has 11 residues. The ends were cut back, 3 bases at V and 7 bases at J, with 9 bases in the middle. Germline V CDR1 and CDR2: DFQATT, SNEGSKA (reference sequence). CDR3 sequence reads: CSARRSRTQYF. CDR3 DNA sequence: TGCAGTGCTAGGCGTTCACGGACCCAGTACTTC.

The chain joins TRBV3-1 to TRBJ2-2, with TRBD2 matching 11 bases. J was trimmed by 3 bases and V by 6 bases; bases with no gene match: 6. The CDR3 sequence is 16 residues long. Per the germline V gene, CDR1 is LGHDT and CDR2 is YNNKEL (reference sequence). For the CDR3, the DNA is TGTGCCAGCAGTTCCGGGACTAGCGGCTACACCGGGGAGCTGTTTTTT. Translation: CASSSGTSGYTGELFF.

This rearrangement joins TRBV5-1 to TRBJ2-1; D is perhaps TRBD1 (5 bases). The CDR3 length is 15 residues. Germline loops: CDR1 SGHRS, CDR2 YFSETQ. V dropped 4 bases and J dropped 8 bases, with 19 bases sitting between them. CDR3 coding DNA: TGCGCCAGCAGCACCACAGGACGGTCATGGGATGAGCAGTTCTTC. This sequence encodes CASSTTGRSWDEQFF.

V and J are TRBV5-5 and TRBJ2-1, with 8 bases that match TRBD2. Germline CDR1 and CDR2: SGHKS and YYEKEE (reference sequence). The CDR3 contains 12 residues. V lost 3 bases, J lost 14 bases, and 7 bases stayed unmatched. The CDR3 bases are TGTGCCAGCAGCTATACAGAGACTAGCGAGTTCTTC. Its protein is CASSYTETSEFF. The variable domain in full, with the rest retrieved from reference TRBV5-5 and TRBJ2-1, is DAGVTQSPTHLIKTRGQQVTLRCSPISGHKSVSWYQQVLGQGPQFIFQYYEKEERGRGNFPDRFSARQFPNYSSELNVNALLLGDSALYLCASSYTETSEFFGPGTRLTVL.

This clonotype was observed a few times. The gene calls are TRBV6-1 and TRBJ1-3; D ambiguous. The germline V and J ends were trimmed by 6 bases and 0 bases, with 12 bases remaining between them. This CDR3 has 15 residues. Germline assignment: CDR1 MNHNS and CDR2 SASEGT. The CDR3 protein is CASSPDGDSGNTIYF. The CDR3 DNA is TGTGCCAGCAGCCCGGACGGAGACTCTGGAAACACCATATATTTT.

The V call is TRBV29-1, the J call TRBJ2-7, with 10 nucleotides matching TRBD2. Germline assignment: CDR1 SQVTM and CDR2 ANQGSEA. This CDR3 has 17 amino acids. Germline trimming cut 1 base from V and 4 bases from J; bases unmatched to any gene: 13. The CDR3, as DNA: TGCAGCGTTGAAGTTGTTAGCGGGGGGAGCGTGGATTACGAGCAGTACTTC. This sequence encodes CSVEVVSGGSVDYEQYF.

This clonotype was found a few times. The chain links TRBV4-3 to TRBJ2-3, with D perhaps TRBD2 (6 bases). V shed 0 bases and J shed 2 bases, with 12 bases lying between them. This CDR3 spans 16 amino acids. In germline, CDR1 is LGHNA, CDR2 YSLEER. As DNA, the CDR3 is TGCGCCAGCAGCCAAGATTGGGGACTCCACACAGATACGCAGTATTTT. Its protein product is CASSQDWGLHTDTQYF.

This clonotype turned up a few times. The chain links TRBV7-9 to TRBJ2-3; 7 bases fit TRBD2. Unmatched junction bases numbered 1, after V lost 1 base and J lost 6 bases. This CDR3 contains 13 residues. Looked up from germline, CDR1 is SEHNR and CDR2 is FQNEAQ (reference sequence). CDR3 amino acids: CASSLGEGDTQYF. CDR3 DNA sequence: TGTGCCAGCAGCTTAGGGGAGGGTGATACGCAGTATTTT.

Only a few counts were recorded for this clonotype. The gene calls are TRBV12-3 or TRBV12-4 and TRBJ2-3; 12 bases match TRBD2. The V gene end was trimmed by 5 bases and the J gene end by 3 bases; junction bases not matched to a gene: 3. The CDR3 consists of 15 residues. CDR3 DNA sequence: TGTGCCAGCAGTAGGACTAGCGGGATGACAGATACGCAGTATTTT. This translates into CASSRTSGMTDTQYF.